The text below deals with one T cell receptor beta chain. It has no known antigen specificity. The input lacks base qualities; no much larger clone sits a single base away. This specimen comes from a study of identifying expanded T cells in peripheral blood (dated by TCRdb to about 2019). Notes on the research overall: Separate aliquots of the same genomic DNA pool were sequenced to produce technical replicates, and four replicates were compared in pairs. General findings and caveats noted by the study authors: Approximately 1.2 differentially abundant clones were flagged by the binomial model between technical replicates, whereas about 15 and 18 were flagged over around two weeks and four weeks, respectively. The authors expected that over much longer intervals, such as months to years, biological variance in healthy repertoires might increase even further. Across all healthy donors, variance in clone template counts between approximately 2-week samples was found to increase significantly with total template count. Across all healthy-donor time intervals, the beta-binomial model significantly cut both the number of clones called differentially abundant and the false-positive rate.

The immunoSEQ Assay, which relies on bias-controlled multiplex PCR amplification of genomic DNA, was used to profile TCRbeta CDR3 regions. The authors processed their data as follows. To quantify the absolute abundance of each unique TCRbeta CDR3 region, the sequences were collapsed and filtered. Differential abundance was tested with two models: a binomial (Fisher-equivalent) model and a beta-binomial model that adds time-dependent variance fitted from healthy donors. Clones with fewer than 5 combined templates were removed, and a clone was called differentially abundant if the clone's Benjamini-Hochberg FDR was below 0.01. Beta-binomial variance was modeled as a function of total template count across the two samples using the form v = (b*log(k)+a)^2. TCRdb holds this immuneACCESS table with in-frame rearrangements only. Some clones are missing; in checked studies, unresolved V genes explain under half, and the rest has no known cause. V, J and clone size are those of that table, while D and trimming were read from the DNA. Counted in this sample were approximately 120,000 clones; about 87% of them appeared once. The ten largest clones capture around 8.2% of the sample.

During the collection period, no immune events, such as infections, were documented for the healthy donors. Time-dependent variance in a beta-binomial model of T-cell clone differential abundance was calibrated using healthy-donor blood repertoires as a training cohort. The training cohort included 10 healthy donors, of whom 3 were female and 7 were male. The donors were between roughly 25 and 70 years old, with an average age of roughly 40 years. Whole blood was collected from each healthy donor at three time points spaced approximately 2 weeks apart and obtained from a commercial supplier. Genomic DNA was extracted from unsorted whole blood for immunosequencing. The CDR3 numbers 15 residues from cysteine through phenylalanine. The kept DNA is CDR3 alone, 45 bases in frame from the first base. The germline V gene (reference sequence) gives CDR1 as SGHNT and CDR2 as YYREEE. Clipping removes 4 bases from V and 4 bases from J, with 3 as the unmatched junction base count.

The sequence came from a person between 18 and 75 years old in good health. The material sequenced was blood. The sequence is built from TRBV5-4 and TRBJ2-1; the junction holds 12 bases that match TRBD2. The bases are TGTGCCAGCAGCCCCACTAGCGGGAGGTACAATGAGCAGTTCTTC. Its product reads: CASSPTSGRYNEQFF.